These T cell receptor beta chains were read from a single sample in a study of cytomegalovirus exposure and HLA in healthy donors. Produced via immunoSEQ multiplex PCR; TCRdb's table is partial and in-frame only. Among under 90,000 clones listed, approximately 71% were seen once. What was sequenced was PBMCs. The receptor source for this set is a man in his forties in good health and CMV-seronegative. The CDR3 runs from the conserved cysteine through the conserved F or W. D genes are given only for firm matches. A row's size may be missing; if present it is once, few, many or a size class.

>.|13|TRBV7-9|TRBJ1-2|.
TGTGCCAGCAGCCAGAATCCTGAGGATGGCTACACCTTC
CASSQNPEDGYTF
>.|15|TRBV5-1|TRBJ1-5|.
TGCGCCAGCAGCTTGGGGCAGGCCCCCAATCAGCCCCAGCATTTT
CASSLGQAPNQPQHF
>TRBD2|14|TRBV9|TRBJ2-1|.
TGTGCCAGCAGCGGGGGACTATCCTACAATGAGCAGTTCTTC
CASSGGLSYNEQFF
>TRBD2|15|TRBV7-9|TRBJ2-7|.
TGTGCCAGCAGCCCAACGGGGGGTTTCCCCTACGAGCAGTACTTC
CASSPTGGFPYEQYF
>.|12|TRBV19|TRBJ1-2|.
TGTGCCACACGGGGGGATAACTATGGCTACACCTTC
CATRGDNYGYTF
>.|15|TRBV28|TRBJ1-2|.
TGTGCCAGCAGTTTAACGTCTGCGGATTACTATGGCTACACCTTC
CASSLTSADYYGYTF
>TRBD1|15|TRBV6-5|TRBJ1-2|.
TGTGCCAGCAGTTATTCCACGGGACAGGGGTATGGCTACACCTTC
CASSYSTGQGYGYTF
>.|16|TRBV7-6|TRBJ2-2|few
TGTGCCAGCAGCTTATTGGCCTTCGCGAACACCGGGGAGCTGTTTTTT
CASSLLAFANTGELFF
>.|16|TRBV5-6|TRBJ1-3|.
TGTGCCAGCAGCTTGGCCATCAGTCCCTCTGGAAACACCATATATTTT
CASSLAISPSGNTIYF
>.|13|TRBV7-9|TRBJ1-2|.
TGTGCCAGCAGCTTAAATACGGACTATGGCTACACCTTC
CASSLNTDYGYTF
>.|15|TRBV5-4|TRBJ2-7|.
TGTGCCAGCAGCTACGGGGGGGACAGAGCCTACGAGCAGTACTTC
CASSYGGDRAYEQYF
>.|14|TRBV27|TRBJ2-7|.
TGTGCCAGCAGTCCCTGGACAGACTCCTACGAGCAGTACTTC
CASSPWTDSYEQYF
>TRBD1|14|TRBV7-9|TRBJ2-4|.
TGTGCCAGCAGCTTAGGGACAGGGGTGAACATTCAGTACTTC
CASSLGTGVNIQYF
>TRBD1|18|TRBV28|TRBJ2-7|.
TGTGCCAGCAGTTTAGGGCGCAGGGGGCTTCGGGTCGATGGCGAGCAGTACTTC
CASSLGRRGLRVDGEQYF
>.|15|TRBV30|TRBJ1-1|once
TGTGCCTGGAGTGCTTATACGACAGTGAACACTGAAGCTTTCTTT
CAWSAYTTVNTEAFF
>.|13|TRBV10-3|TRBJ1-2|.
TGTGCCATAAATTCGGGGGGTAGCCATGGCTACACCTTC
CAINSGGSHGYTF
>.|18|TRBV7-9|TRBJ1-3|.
TGTGCCAGCAGCTTAACAAGCATTCCGACCAGGTGGGGAAACACCATATATTTT
CASSLTSIPTRWGNTIYF
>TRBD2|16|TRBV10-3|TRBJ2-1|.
TGTGCCATCCGGATGCGGACTAGCGGCCTATACAATGAGCAGTTCTTC
CAIRMRTSGLYNEQFF
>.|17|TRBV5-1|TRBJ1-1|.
TGCGCCAGCAGCTTGATTCGTTCAGGGCTTATGAACACTGAAGCTTTCTTT
CASSLIRSGLMNTEAFF
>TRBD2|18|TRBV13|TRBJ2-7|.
TGTGCCAGCAGCCACCGACGGGCTGGACTAGCGGGGGCCGTCGAGCAGTACTTC
CASSHRRAGLAGAVEQYF
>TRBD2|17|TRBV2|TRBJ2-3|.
TGTGCCAGCAGTGATGGTGTAGCGGGGGGCAGCACAGATACGCAGTATTTT
CASSDGVAGGSTDTQYF
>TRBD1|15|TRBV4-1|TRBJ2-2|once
TGCGCCAGCAGCCTAGATGACAGGGAAACCGGGGAGCTGTTTTTT
CASSLDDRETGELFF
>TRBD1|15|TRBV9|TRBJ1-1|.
TGTGCCAGCAGCGTAGCCACAGGGGGGAACACTGAAGCTTTCTTT
CASSVATGGNTEAFF
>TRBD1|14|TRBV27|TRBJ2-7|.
TGTGCCAGCAGTTCCGGGACAGGGAAGTACGAGCAGTACTTC
CASSSGTGKYEQYF
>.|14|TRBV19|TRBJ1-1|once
TGTGCCACCTCCGTGTGGCAGGGAAGGACTGAAGCTTTCTTT
CATSVWQGRTEAFF
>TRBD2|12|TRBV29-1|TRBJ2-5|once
TGCAGCGTCGCGGGGGGTGGAGAGACCCAGTACTTC
CSVAGGGETQYF
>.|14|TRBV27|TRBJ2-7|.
TGTGCCAGCAGGGACAGCCTTCGCTCCTACGAGCAGTACTTC
CASRDSLRSYEQYF
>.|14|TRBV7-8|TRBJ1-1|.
TGTGCCAGCAGATCACAGGGTCTGAACACTGAAGCTTTCTTT
CASRSQGLNTEAFF
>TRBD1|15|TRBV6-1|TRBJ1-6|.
TGTGCCAGCAGCCAAGAACAGGGGGCTAATTCACCCCTCCACTTT
CASSQEQGANSPLHF
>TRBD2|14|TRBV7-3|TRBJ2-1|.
TGTGCCAGCAGCTTAATCTCGACTAGCCGTGAGCAGTTCTTC
CASSLISTSREQFF
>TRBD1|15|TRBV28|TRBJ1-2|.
TGTGCCAGCAGTTTCGGGGGCAGGGGGATGGATGGCTACACCTTC
CASSFGGRGMDGYTF
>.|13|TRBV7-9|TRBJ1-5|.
TGTGCCAGCAGCACACAGGGAGATCAGCCCCAGCATTTT
CASSTQGDQPQHF